This T cell receptor beta chain is from a study of response to subunit inactivated influenza vaccine. General study points: With each seasonal influenza vaccination, the authors suggested, few new T cells are recruited.

The V gene lost 3 bases and the J gene lost 0 bases, with 12 bases spanning the gap. The CDR3 spans 15 residues. Germline values: CDR1 SGDLS, CDR2 YYNGEE. TCRdb re-called the RT-PCR reads through MiXCR, storing one row per CDR3 protein. The sample shows 550,000 to 600,000 distinct CDR3 sequences, roughly 12% of them seen only once. Turning to this clonotype: The antigen is not known.

This chain connects TRBV9 to TRBJ2-5, with D perhaps matching TRBD1 or TRBD2 (5 bases each). The TCR was taken from a man aged 45-65 years who received an inactivated influenza vaccine. Source: PBMCs from blood, taken on the day of vaccination. The CDR3 DNA is TGTGCCAGCAGCGCGGCAGGGACGTACCAAGAGACCCAGTACTTC. The encoded protein is CASSAAGTYQETQYF.